Listed below are T cell receptor beta chains from one sample, sequenced in a study of T cell changes during pregnancy in multiple sclerosis. Data came from immunoSEQ multiplex PCR; TCRdb stores just in-frame clones and leaves some out. The sample records about 46,000 clones, around 93% being singletons. Sequenced material: CD8+ T cells from peripheral blood mononuclear cells, taken in the first trimester of pregnancy. The receptors derive from a female donor with multiple sclerosis, enrolled in a pregnancy study. The CDR3 runs from the conserved cysteine through the conserved F or W. Each record gives: V gene, J gene, D gene, clone size, CDR3 protein, CDR3 DNA. A D gene is named only where the DNA matches it firmly. Expanded clones get a size class; other rows say once, few or many, or leave the size out.

>TRBV7-6|TRBJ2-7|.|.
CASSLAETRYEQYF
TGTGCCAGCAGCTTAGCCGAGACAAGATACGAGCAGTACTTC
>TRBV9|TRBJ1-1|.|once
CASSVTRERAMNTEAFF
TGTGCCAGCAGCGTAACTCGGGAGAGAGCCATGAACACTGAAGCTTTCTTT
>TRBV4-1|TRBJ1-1|.|few
CASSRGLNTEAFF
TGCGCCAGCAGCCGCGGTCTCAACACTGAAGCTTTCTTT
>TRBV27|TRBJ2-1|TRBD1|.
CASSSRTGGDEQFF
TGTGCCAGCAGTTCCCGGACAGGGGGCGATGAGCAGTTCTTC
>TRBV28|TRBJ2-5|TRBD1|.
CASSERTGGSETQYF
TGTGCCAGCAGTGAGAGGACAGGGGGCTCAGAGACCCAGTACTTC
>TRBV4-1|TRBJ1-5|.|.
CASSQEGQSPQHF
TGCGCCAGCAGCCAAGAAGGACAGTCGCCCCAGCATTTT
>TRBV6-1|TRBJ2-7|.|.
CASLSGYYEQYF
TGTGCCAGCTTAAGCGGTTACTACGAGCAGTACTTC
>TRBV7-6|TRBJ2-3|TRBD2|.
CASSLGTGGLSTDTQYF
TGTGCCAGCAGCTTAGGAACGGGGGGACTGAGCACAGATACGCAGTATTTT
>TRBV7-3|TRBJ2-3|.|.
CASSLSASTDTQYF
TGTGCCAGCAGCTTAAGCGCTAGCACAGATACGCAGTATTTT
>TRBV2|TRBJ1-5|.|.
CASSDGTLEQPQHF
TGTGCCAGCAGTGACGGGACATTGGAACAGCCCCAGCATTTT
>TRBV7-8|TRBJ2-2|TRBD2|.
CASSPLLAGVTGELFF
TGTGCCAGCAGCCCACTACTAGCGGGAGTAACCGGGGAGCTGTTTTTT
>TRBV4-2|TRBJ2-3|.|.
CASSQEAADTQYF
TGTGCCAGCAGCCAAGAGGCAGCGGATACGCAGTATTTT
>TRBV29-1|TRBJ1-2|TRBD1|.
CSAPPTGQGGDYGYTF
TGCAGCGCCCCCCCCACGGGACAGGGAGGGGACTATGGCTACACCTTC
>TRBV27|TRBJ1-1|.|.
CASSPSTWSTEAFF
TGTGCCAGCAGCCCCTCAACTTGGAGCACTGAAGCTTTCTTT
>TRBV7-2|TRBJ2-2|.|.
CASSLAFYDVREGTGELFF
TGTGCCAGCAGCTTAGCCTTCTATGACGTCAGGGAAGGCACCGGGGAGCTGTTTTTT
>TRBV29-1|TRBJ2-7|TRBD1|once
CSVEERDRGTPYEQYF
TGCAGCGTTGAAGAGAGGGACAGGGGCACCCCCTACGAGCAGTACTTC
>TRBV19|TRBJ2-3|.|.
CANPLVPGERDTQYF
TGTGCCAACCCTCTAGTCCCGGGGGAGAGGGATACGCAGTATTTT
>TRBV12-5|TRBJ2-5|TRBD1|.
CASGLVNRDRSQETQYF
TGTGCTAGTGGTTTGGTAAACAGGGACAGATCTCAAGAGACCCAGTACTTC